The 26 T cell receptor beta chains reported below all come from one sample, sequenced in a study of CD8 T cells in ankylosing spondylitis. TCRdb re-derived calls from the 5' RACE reads in MiXCR, one entry per CDR3 protein. The table records under 450,000 distinct CDR3 sequences, around 20% of them present only once. Sequenced material: blood, either unsorted or a sorted T cell fraction (not recorded which). The receptors here all came from a male donor with ankylosing spondylitis or in good health (not recorded which).

This clonotype was detected only a few times. The chain uses TRBV28 and TRBJ2-7; 7 bases map to TRBD1. V was pared by 8 bases and J by 6 bases, with 10 bases of the junction left unmatched. In germline, CDR1 is MDHEN, CDR2 SYDVKM. The CDR3 totals 13 residues. The CDR3 here is CASRDNRGREQYF. The CDR3 coding sequence is TGTGCCAGCCGAGACAACAGGGGACGCGAGCAGTACTTC.

The chain links TRBV7-9 to TRBJ2-1; D not resolved. The length of the CDR3 is 11 residues. Germline CDR1 is SEHNR and CDR2 is FQNEAQ (reference sequence). V lost 5 bases and J lost 10, with 9 bases in between. This CDR3 reads CASSPYQEQFF. The CDR3 bases are TGTGCCAGCAGCCCGTACCAAGAGCAGTTCTTC.

This clonotype came up a few times. The chain couples TRBV7-8 to TRBJ2-1; possibly TRBD2 for D (6 bases). CDR1 SGHVS and CDR2 FQNEAQ come from the germline V gene. V lost 1 base, J lost 0 bases, and 10 bases lay in between. This CDR3 is 16 amino acids long. CDR3 coding DNA: TGTGCCAGCAGCTTAGAGTCCGGGAGCTCCTACAATGAGCAGTTCTTC. Translation: CASSLESGSSYNEQFF.

The chain couples TRBV12-3 or TRBV12-4 to TRBJ2-3; TRBD2 is a possible D gene (5 bases). The CDR3 totals 15 residues. Between the trimmed V and J ends, which lost 3 bases and 2 bases, there was a span of 12 bases. CDR3 residues: CASSLMSEVTDTQYF. The CDR3 nucleotides read TGTGCCAGCAGTTTGATGTCGGAGGTCACAGATACGCAGTATTTT.

This clonotype was detected only a few times. This chain links TRBV7-9 with TRBJ2-1; D perhaps matches TRBD2 (5 bases). With 0 bases removed from V and 6 bases from J, the gap between germline ends came to 9 bases. The CDR3 length is 14 residues. Germline CDR1 reads SEHNR; CDR2 reads FQNEAQ (reference sequence). The CDR3 is CASSLALGLNEQFF. DNA of the CDR3: TGTGCCAGCAGCTTAGCGCTTGGACTCAATGAGCAGTTCTTC.

This clonotype was recorded at least ten times. The rearrangement uses TRBV12-3 or TRBV12-4 and TRBJ2-7, with TRBD1 matching over 9 bases. CDR3 size: 15 residues. V was pared by 5 bases and J by 4 bases, with 9 bases of the junction left unmatched. CDR3 nucleotide sequence: TGTGCCAGCAGTCCCAACGGACAGGGGATTTACGAGCAGTACTTC. Translating it yields CASSPNGQGIYEQYF.

This clonotype was counted only a few times. The chain is built from TRBV12-3 or TRBV12-4 and TRBJ2-7; possible D gene TRBD1, 6 bases. Trimming took 5 bases from V and 5 from J, leaving 10 bases between them. CDR3 length equals 12 residues. The CDR3 region has the DNA TGTGCCAGCAGTAAACAGGGTAACGAGCAGTACTTC. Encoded protein: CASSKQGNEQYF.

CDR3 in amino acids: CASGQGAVDTQYF. The DNA for the CDR3 is TGTGCTTCGGGACAGGGGGCGGTAGATACGCAGTATTTT. The chain joins TRBV12-3 or TRBV12-4 to TRBJ2-3, with TRBD1 identical over 12 bases. The length of the CDR3 is 13 residues.

This clonotype was detected once. In nucleotides, the CDR3 is TGTGCCAGCAGTGAAGGAAGTGGGGACCCCTACGAGCAGTACTTC. Its translation is CASSEGSGDPYEQYF. This chain connects TRBV6-1 to TRBJ2-7, with D tentatively TRBD1 or TRBD2 (5 bases each). The germline CDR1 and CDR2 sequences are MNHNS and SASEGT. CDR3 size: 15 residues. Trimming pared 1 base from V and 2 bases from J, leaving 12 bases between.

V gene TRBV12-3 or TRBV12-4 combines with J gene TRBJ2-7; the D gene could be TRBD1 or TRBD2 (5 bases each). The CDR3 covers 13 residues. The ends were cut back, 0 bases at V and 7 bases at J, with 10 bases in the middle. CDR3 loop: CASSLAGVNEQYF. DNA for the CDR3: TGTGCCAGCAGTTTAGCGGGGGTCAATGAGCAGTACTTC.

V usage is TRBV10-3 and J usage is TRBJ2-5; maybe TRBD2 (5 bases). The CDR3 has 14 amino acids. Germline lookup yields CDR1 ENHRY and CDR2 SYGVKD. V lost 2 bases and J 1 base, leaving 8 bases between the germline ends. The CDR3 reads CAISELGGQETQYF. The CDR3 nucleotides read TGTGCCATCAGTGAGCTCGGAGGCCAAGAGACCCAGTACTTC.

This clonotype was picked up a small number of times. The chain recombines TRBV19 with TRBJ2-1, with D possibly TRBD1 on 6 matching bases. Germline V gives CDR1 LNHDA, CDR2 SQIVND (reference sequence). This CDR3 has 16 residues. V was pared by 1 base and J by 8 bases, with 18 bases between. The CDR3 sequence is CASSIVTGFVRDEQFF. For the CDR3, the DNA is TGTGCCAGTAGTATAGTTACAGGGTTCGTGAGGGATGAGCAGTTCTTC.

The rearrangement uses TRBV6-2 or TRBV6-3 and TRBJ2-2; a weak D match, TRBD1 (6 bases). CDR3 length equals 14 residues. Germline V gene sequence: CDR1 MNHEY, CDR2 SVGEGT. Trimming removed 5 bases from V and 0 bases from J, with 7 bases in between. The CDR3 loop reads CASSGTTNTGELFF. Written as DNA, the CDR3 is TGTGCCAGCAGTGGGACAACGAACACCGGGGAGCTGTTTTTT.

The chain joins TRBV3-1 to TRBJ2-7; D is ambiguous. Per the germline V gene, CDR1 is LGHDT and CDR2 is YNNKEL (reference sequence). The CDR3 totals 14 residues. V lost 0 bases and J lost 1, with 7 bases in between. CDR3 amino acids: CASSQDSNSYEQYF. The CDR3 bases are TGTGCCAGCAGCCAAGATTCAAATTCCTACGAGCAGTACTTC.

This chain connects TRBV19 to TRBJ1-5; the D is unclear. Trimming left V 5 bases short and J 11 bases short, with 16 bases between. In germline, CDR1 is LNHDA, CDR2 SQIVND (reference sequence). The length of the CDR3 is 13 residues. The CDR3, as DNA: TGTGCCAGTAGTCTGATCCCAGGAGAGGCCCAGCATTTT. Residues: CASSLIPGEAQHF.

In its sample, this clonotype was seen a few times. The genes are TRBV12-3 or TRBV12-4 and TRBJ2-2, with D possibly TRBD1 on 5 matching bases. The germline V and J ends were trimmed by 7 bases and 6 bases, with 18 bases remaining between them. CDR3 length: 15 residues. Here the CDR3 DNA reads TGTGCCAGCACCAACCTAGGGGTAACGGCCGGGGAGCTGTTTTTT. It codes for CASTNLGVTAGELFF.

The rearrangement uses TRBV20-1 and TRBJ2-3; D is uncertain. Trimming took off 2 bases at V and 1 base at J, with 7 bases between the two ends. Germline values: CDR1 DFQATT, CDR2 SNEGSKA (reference sequence). The CDR3 covers 13 residues. The DNA of the CDR3 is TGCAGTGCTAGACGCTGGGGCACAGATACGCAGTATTTT. It encodes CSARRWGTDTQYF.

This clonotype was counted between two and nine times. The chain recombines TRBV5-1 with TRBJ1-1; 7 nucleotides match TRBD1. CDR1 SGHRS and CDR2 YFSETQ come from the germline V gene. The CDR3 loop spans 14 amino acids. The trim removed 2 bases at V and 4 bases at J, leaving 5 bases unmatched. Here the CDR3 DNA reads TGCGCCAGCAGCTTCACAGGGGTGTTCACTGAAGCTTTCTTT. It encodes CASSFTGVFTEAFF.

The rearrangement joins TRBV12-3 or TRBV12-4 to TRBJ2-1; 8 bases map to TRBD2. This CDR3 is built from 12 residues. J gave up 8 bases and V 7 bases, and 4 bases lay outside the gene matches. This chain's CDR3 is CASTTGGDEQFF. DNA for the CDR3: TGTGCCAGCACCACGGGGGGGGATGAGCAGTTCTTC.

This clonotype has a single count. The chain combines TRBV4-1 with TRBJ2-7; no definite D call. The CDR3 covers 15 residues. V lost 0 bases and J lost 6, with 15 bases in between. CDR1 MGHRA and CDR2 YSYEKL come from the germline V gene. CDR3: CASSQESDGAFEQYF. DNA for the CDR3: TGCGCCAGCAGCCAAGAGTCGGACGGTGCTTTCGAGCAGTACTTC.

This clonotype was counted a single time. The genes are TRBV24-1 and TRBJ2-5, with TRBD1 matching over 10 bases. The CDR3 consists of 16 residues. The V gene's germline CDR1 is KGHDR and CDR2 SFDVKD. V gave up 4 bases and J gave up 4 bases; unmatched junction bases: 8. The CDR3 is CATSEWGTGDRETQYF. CDR3 bases: TGTGCCACCAGTGAATGGGGGACAGGGGATAGAGAGACCCAGTACTTC.

A few counts support this clonotype. The rearrangement uses TRBV11-1 and TRBJ2-2; 11 nucleotides match TRBD2. Germline values: CDR1 SGHAT, CDR2 FQDESV (reference sequence). The CDR3 loop spans 19 amino acids. Losses at the gene ends were 2 bases for V and 2 bases for J; bases not matched to a gene: 10. As DNA, the CDR3 is TGTGCCAGCAGCTTAAGTGGACAGACTAGCGGGGCTAACACCGGGGAGCTGTTTTTT. It yields the protein CASSLSGQTSGANTGELFF.

This clonotype appeared a few times. This rearrangement joins TRBV12-3 or TRBV12-4 to TRBJ2-7; TRBD1 agrees at 9 bases. V gave up 3 bases and J gave up 6 bases; unmatched junction bases: 9. This CDR3 region has 15 residues. CDR3 sequence: CASSFIGTGRFEQYF. The CDR3 bases are TGTGCCAGCAGTTTTATCGGGACAGGGCGGTTCGAGCAGTACTTC.

The chain recombines TRBV7-9 with TRBJ1-4; 7 nucleotides align to TRBD1. The CDR3 consists of 15 residues. Trimming at V came to 5 bases and at J to 0 bases, leaving 3 bases not matched to a gene. Germline V lookup: CDR1 SEHNR, CDR2 FQNEAQ (reference sequence). CDR3 sequence reads: CASSVQGATNEKLFF. CDR3 coding DNA: TGTGCCAGCAGCGTCCAGGGGGCAACTAATGAAAAACTGTTTTTT. Filled out from reference TRBV7-9 and TRBJ1-4, the complete variable domain reads DTGVSQNPRHKITKRGQNVTFRCDPISEHNRLYWYRQTLGQGPEFLTYFQNEAQLEKSRLLSDRFSAERPKGSFSTLEIQRTEQGDSAMYLCASSVQGATNEKLFFGSGTQLSVL.

The chain has TRBV7-2 and TRBJ2-1, with D maybe TRBD2 (6 bases). This CDR3 comprises 14 residues. Between the trimmed V and J ends, which lost 7 bases and 4 bases, there was a span of 14 bases. Germline assignment: CDR1 SGHTA and CDR2 FQGNSA. This chain's CDR3 is CASTPPGLYNEQFF. The CDR3 region has the DNA TGTGCCAGCACCCCCCCCGGACTATACAATGAGCAGTTCTTC.

A few counts support this clonotype. V and J are TRBV29-1 and TRBJ2-7; D tentatively reads TRBD1 or TRBD2 (6 bases each). This CDR3 contains 13 residues. The V gene's germline CDR1 is SQVTM and CDR2 ANQGSEA. The V gene lost 6 bases and the J gene lost 4 bases, with 16 bases spanning the gap. CDR3 DNA: TGCAGCGTCGGGGGCGCTAAACCTTACGAGCAGTACTTC. Translated, it gives CSVGGAKPYEQYF.